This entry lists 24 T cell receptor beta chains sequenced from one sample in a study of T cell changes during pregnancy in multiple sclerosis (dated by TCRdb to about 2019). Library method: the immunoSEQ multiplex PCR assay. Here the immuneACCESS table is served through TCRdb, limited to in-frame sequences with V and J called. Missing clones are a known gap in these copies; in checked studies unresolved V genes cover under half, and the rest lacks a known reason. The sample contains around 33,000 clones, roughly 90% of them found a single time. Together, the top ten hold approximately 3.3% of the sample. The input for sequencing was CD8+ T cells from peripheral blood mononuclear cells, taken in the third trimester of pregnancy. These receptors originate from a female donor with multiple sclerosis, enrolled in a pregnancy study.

The CDR3 coding sequence is TGTGCCAGCAGCTCAGCCAACCGAGGACTAGCGGGTGAGCAGTTCTTC. Protein: CASSSANRGLAGEQFF. The genes are TRBV13 and TRBJ2-1; 11 nucleotides align to TRBD2. Germline values: CDR1 PRHDT, CDR2 FYEKMQ (reference sequence). This CDR3 region has 16 residues. The V and J ends lost 4 bases and 9 bases, in that order; junction bases with no gene match: 11. The variable domain in full, with the rest retrieved from reference TRBV13 and TRBJ2-1, is AAGVIQSPRHLIKEKRETATLKCYPIPRHDTVYWYQQGPGQDPQFLISFYEKMQSDKGSIPDRFSAQQFSDYHSELNMSSLELGDSALYFCASSSANRGLAGEQFFGPGTRLTVL.

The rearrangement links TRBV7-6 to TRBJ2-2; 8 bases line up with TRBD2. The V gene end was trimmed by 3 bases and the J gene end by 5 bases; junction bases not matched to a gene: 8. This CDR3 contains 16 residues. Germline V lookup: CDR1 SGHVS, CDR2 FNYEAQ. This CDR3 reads CASSLTLAGPTGELFF. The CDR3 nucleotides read TGTGCCAGCAGCTTGACTTTAGCGGGGCCGACCGGGGAGCTGTTTTTT. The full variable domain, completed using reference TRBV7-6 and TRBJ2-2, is GAGVSQSPRYKVTKRGQDVALRCDPISGHVSLYWYRQALGQGPEFLTYFNYEAQQDKSGLPNDRFSAERPEGSISTLTIQRTEQRDSAMYRCASSLTLAGPTGELFFGEGSRLTVL.

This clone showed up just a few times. CDR3 sequence reads: CSARDMYGYTF. Written as DNA, the CDR3 is TGCAGTGCTAGAGATATGTATGGCTACACCTTC. The genes are TRBV20-1 and TRBJ1-2; D gene unclear. The CDR3 runs 11 residues. V lost 0 bases and J 5 bases, leaving 4 bases between the germline ends. Per germline, CDR1 DFQATT and CDR2 SNEGSKA (reference sequence).

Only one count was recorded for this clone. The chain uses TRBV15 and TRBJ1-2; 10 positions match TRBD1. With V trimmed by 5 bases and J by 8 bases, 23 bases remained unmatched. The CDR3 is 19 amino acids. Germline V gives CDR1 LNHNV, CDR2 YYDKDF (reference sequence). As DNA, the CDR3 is TGTGCCACCAGCCTACCTTTCCCTCTGCGGGACAGGGGTTCGGGGGGCTACACCTTC. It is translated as CATSLPFPLRDRGSGGYTF.

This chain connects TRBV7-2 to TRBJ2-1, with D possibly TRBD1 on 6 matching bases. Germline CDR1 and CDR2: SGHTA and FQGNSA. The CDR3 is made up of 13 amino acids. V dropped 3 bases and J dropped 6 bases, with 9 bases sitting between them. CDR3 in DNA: TGTGCCAGCAGCTTGGGGGCCCCCAATGAGCAGTTCTTC. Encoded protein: CASSLGAPNEQFF.

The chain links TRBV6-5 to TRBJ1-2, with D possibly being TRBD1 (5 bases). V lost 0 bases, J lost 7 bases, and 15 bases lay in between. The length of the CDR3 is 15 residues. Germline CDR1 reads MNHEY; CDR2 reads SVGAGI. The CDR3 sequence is CASSYSTVHEGGYTF. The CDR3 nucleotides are TGTGCCAGCAGTTACTCGACAGTGCACGAAGGTGGCTACACCTTC.

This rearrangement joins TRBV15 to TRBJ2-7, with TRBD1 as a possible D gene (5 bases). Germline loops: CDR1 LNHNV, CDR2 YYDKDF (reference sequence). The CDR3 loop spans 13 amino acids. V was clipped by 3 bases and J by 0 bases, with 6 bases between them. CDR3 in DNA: TGTGCCACCAGCAGGACAGCCTCCTACGAGCAGTACTTC. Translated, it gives CATSRTASYEQYF.

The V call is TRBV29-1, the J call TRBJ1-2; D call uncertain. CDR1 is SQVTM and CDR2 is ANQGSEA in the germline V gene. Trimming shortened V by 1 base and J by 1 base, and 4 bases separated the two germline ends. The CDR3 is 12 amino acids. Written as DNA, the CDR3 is TGCAGCGTTGAAGCGGGTAACTATGGCTACACCTTC. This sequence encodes CSVEAGNYGYTF.

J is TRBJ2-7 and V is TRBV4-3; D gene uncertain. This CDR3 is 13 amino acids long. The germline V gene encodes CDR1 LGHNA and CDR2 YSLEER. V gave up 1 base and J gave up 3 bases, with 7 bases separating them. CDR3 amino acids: CASSQGPLYEQYF. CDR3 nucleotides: TGCGCCAGCAGCCAAGGGCCCCTCTACGAGCAGTACTTC.

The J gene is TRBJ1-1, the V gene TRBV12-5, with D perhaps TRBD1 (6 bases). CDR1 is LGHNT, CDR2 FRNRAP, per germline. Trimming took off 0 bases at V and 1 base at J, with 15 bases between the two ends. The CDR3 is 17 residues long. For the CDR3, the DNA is TGTGCTAGTGGTTTGGTACATCCTCAGGGGAGGAACACTGAAGCTTTCTTT. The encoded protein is CASGLVHPQGRNTEAFF.

The CDR3 DNA reads as TGTGCCAGCAGCTCAAGCAGGGTCGGAGGGGCTTTCTTT. This codes for CASSSSRVGGAFF. The chain has TRBV14 and TRBJ1-1; a possible D gene is TRBD1 (5 bases). CDR1 SGHDN and CDR2 FVKESK come from the germline V gene. The CDR3 length is 13 residues. Trimming stripped 5 bases from V and 11 bases from J, with 18 bases between.

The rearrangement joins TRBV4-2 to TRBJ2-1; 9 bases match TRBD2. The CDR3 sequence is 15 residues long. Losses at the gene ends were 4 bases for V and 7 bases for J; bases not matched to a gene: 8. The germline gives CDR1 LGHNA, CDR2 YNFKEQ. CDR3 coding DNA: TGTGCCAGCAGCCGCGGGGGGGGTGATTTGAATGAGCAGTTCTTC. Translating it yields CASSRGGGDLNEQFF.

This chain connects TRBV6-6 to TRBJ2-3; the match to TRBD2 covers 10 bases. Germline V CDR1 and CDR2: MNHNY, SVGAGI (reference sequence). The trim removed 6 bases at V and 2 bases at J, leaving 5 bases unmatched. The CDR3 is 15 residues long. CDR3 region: CASSPLAGLTDTQYF. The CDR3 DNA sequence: TGTGCCAGCAGCCCACTAGCGGGGCTCACAGATACGCAGTATTTT.

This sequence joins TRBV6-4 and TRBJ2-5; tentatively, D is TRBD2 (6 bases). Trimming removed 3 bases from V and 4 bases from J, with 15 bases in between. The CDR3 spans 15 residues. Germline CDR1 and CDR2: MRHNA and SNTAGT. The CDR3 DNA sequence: TGTGCCAGCAGTGAGTCGAGCGGGTCTCGAGAGACCCAGTACTTC. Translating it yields CASSESSGSRETQYF.

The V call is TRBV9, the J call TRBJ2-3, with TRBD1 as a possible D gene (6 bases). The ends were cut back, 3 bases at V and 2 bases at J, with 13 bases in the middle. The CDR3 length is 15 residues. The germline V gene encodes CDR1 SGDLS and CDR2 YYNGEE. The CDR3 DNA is TGTGCCAGCAGCGGGACAGCGATGTCCACAGATACGCAGTATTTT. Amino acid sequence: CASSGTAMSTDTQYF.

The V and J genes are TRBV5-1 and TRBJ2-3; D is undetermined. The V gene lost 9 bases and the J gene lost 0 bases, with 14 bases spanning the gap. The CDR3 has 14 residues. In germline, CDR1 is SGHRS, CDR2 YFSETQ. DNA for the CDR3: TGCGCCACCACTGACACCTCTAGCACAGATACGCAGTATTTT. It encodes CATTDTSSTDTQYF.

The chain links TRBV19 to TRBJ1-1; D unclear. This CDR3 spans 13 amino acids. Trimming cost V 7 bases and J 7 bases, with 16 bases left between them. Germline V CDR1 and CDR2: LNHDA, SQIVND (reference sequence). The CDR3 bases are TGTGCCAGTACCCTAACGGTCGGGGTTGAAGCTTTCTTT. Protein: CASTLTVGVEAFF.

The chain's CDR3 is CASSYSGTGGQFF. The CDR3 nucleotides are TGTGCCAGCAGTTACTCCGGGACAGGGGGACAGTTCTTC. The chain uses TRBV6-5 and TRBJ2-1, with 11 bases matching TRBD1. In germline, CDR1 is MNHEY, CDR2 SVGAGI. V was clipped by 0 bases and J by 13 bases; unmatched bases: 2. This CDR3 spans 13 amino acids.

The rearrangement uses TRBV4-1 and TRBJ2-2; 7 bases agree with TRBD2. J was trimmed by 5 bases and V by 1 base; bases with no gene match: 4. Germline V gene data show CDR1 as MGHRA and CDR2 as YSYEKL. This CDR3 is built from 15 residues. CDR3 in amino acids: CASSQVGGVTGELFF. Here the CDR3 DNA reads TGCGCCAGCAGCCAAGTGGGGGGGGTAACCGGGGAGCTGTTTTTT.

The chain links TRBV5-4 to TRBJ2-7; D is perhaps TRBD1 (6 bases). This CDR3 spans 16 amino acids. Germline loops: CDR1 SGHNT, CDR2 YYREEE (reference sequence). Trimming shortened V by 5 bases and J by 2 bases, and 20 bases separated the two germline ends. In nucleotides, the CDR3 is TGTGCCAGCAGGCGCGACAGGTCCTCGGACCCCTACGAGCAGTACTTC. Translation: CASRRDRSSDPYEQYF.

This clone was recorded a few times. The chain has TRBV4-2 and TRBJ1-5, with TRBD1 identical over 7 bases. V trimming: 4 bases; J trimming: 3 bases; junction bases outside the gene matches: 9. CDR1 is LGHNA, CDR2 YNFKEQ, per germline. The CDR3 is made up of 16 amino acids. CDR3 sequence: CASSPDRETPNQPQHF. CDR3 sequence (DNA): TGTGCCAGCAGCCCTGACAGGGAAACCCCCAATCAGCCCCAGCATTTT.

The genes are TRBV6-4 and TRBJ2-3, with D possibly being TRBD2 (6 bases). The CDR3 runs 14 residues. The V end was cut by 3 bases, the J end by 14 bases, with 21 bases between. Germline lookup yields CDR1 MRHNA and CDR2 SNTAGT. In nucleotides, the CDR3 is TGTGCCAGCAGTGAAGGAGGGGAAGGCACCAATCGGTATTTT. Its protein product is CASSEGGEGTNRYF.

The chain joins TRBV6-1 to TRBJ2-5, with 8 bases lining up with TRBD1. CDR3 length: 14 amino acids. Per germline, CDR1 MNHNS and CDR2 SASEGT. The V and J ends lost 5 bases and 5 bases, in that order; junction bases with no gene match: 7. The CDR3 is CASSTGRGHETQYF. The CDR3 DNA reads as TGTGCCAGCAGTACCGGCAGGGGGCATGAGACCCAGTACTTC.

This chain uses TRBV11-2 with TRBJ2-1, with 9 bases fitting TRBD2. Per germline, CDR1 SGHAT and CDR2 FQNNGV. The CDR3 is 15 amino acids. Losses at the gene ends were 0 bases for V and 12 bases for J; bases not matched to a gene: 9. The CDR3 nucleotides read TGTGCCAGCAGCTTAGACTTAGCGGGGGCCGTTCCGCAGTTCTTC. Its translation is CASSLDLAGAVPQFF.